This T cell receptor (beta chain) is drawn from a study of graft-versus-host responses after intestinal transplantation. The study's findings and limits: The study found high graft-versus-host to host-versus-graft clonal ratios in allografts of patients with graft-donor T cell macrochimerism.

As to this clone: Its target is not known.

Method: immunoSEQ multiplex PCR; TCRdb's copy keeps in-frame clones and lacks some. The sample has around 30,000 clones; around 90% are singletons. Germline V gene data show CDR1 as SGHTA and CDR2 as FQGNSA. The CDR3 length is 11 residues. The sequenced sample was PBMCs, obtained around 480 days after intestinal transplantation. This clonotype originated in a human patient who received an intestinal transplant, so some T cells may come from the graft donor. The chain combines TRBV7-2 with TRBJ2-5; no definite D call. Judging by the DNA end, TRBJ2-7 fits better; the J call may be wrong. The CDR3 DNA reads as TGTGCCAGCAGCTCTACCTACGAGCAGTACTTC. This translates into CASSSTYEQYF.